Listed here is a single T cell receptor (beta chain). The participants were between roughly 18 and 89 years old and came from some 23 US areas. Assay used: immunoSEQ multiplex PCR; TCRdb lists only in-frame clones, some missing. The table has a few hundred thousand clones, about 86% seen once. This sample is drawn from a study of blood T cell repertoires in COVID-19. Study-level information: Samples of COVID-19 (acute and convalescent) were obtained from the United States, Italy and Spain.

Germline loops: CDR1 MNHEY, CDR2 SVGAGI. Deletions cut 2 bases from V and 1 base from J, with 12 bases between. This CDR3 contains 15 residues. The clonotype originates from a middle-aged woman with acute COVID-19. The chain uses TRBV6-5 and TRBJ2-7; D unclear. The sample taken for sequencing was PBMCs or T cells enriched from blood (not recorded which). The CDR3 protein is CASSYEAAPSYEQYF. The CDR3, as DNA: TGTGCCAGCAGTTACGAGGCAGCTCCTTCCTACGAGCAGTACTTC.